This TCR beta chain was captured by sequencing in a study of cytomegalovirus exposure and HLA in healthy donors. V shed 3 bases and J shed 0 bases, with 9 bases lying between them. The CDR3 spans 14 residues. Germline V gives CDR1 SGHRS, CDR2 YFSETQ. The PCR contained 60 Vbeta and 13 Jbeta primers. Assay: immunoSEQ multiplex PCR; the TCRdb copy retains only in-frame clones and omits some. The sample carries some 140,000 clones, 73% recorded once. This chain joins TRBV5-1 and TRBJ1-2, with a tentative D call TRBD1 (5 bases). The specimen sequenced was PBMCs. This sequence originates from a middle-aged woman in good health and CMV-seronegative. CDR3 DNA sequence: TGCGCCAGCAGCTCTGACAGTTCTAACTATGGCTACACCTTC. Its translation: CASSSDSSNYGYTF. Drawing the rest from reference TRBV5-1 and TRBJ1-2, the complete variable domain is KAGVTQTPRYLIKTRGQQVTLSCSPISGHRSVSWYQQTPGQGLQFLFEYFSETQRNKGNFPGRFSGRQFSNSRSEMNVSTLELGDSALYLCASSSDSSNYGYTFGSGTRLTVV.